Sequencing of this T cell receptor beta chain was carried out in a study of long-term antiretroviral therapy in people with HIV. The ends were cut back, 2 bases at V and 2 bases at J, with 11 bases in the middle. The CDR3 consists of 14 residues. CDR1 and CDR2 from the germline V gene are GTSNPN and SVGIG (reference sequence). The sample holds a few counts of this clone. Investigators performed immunoSEQ version v3.0 at survey level. This table comes from immunoSEQ multiplex PCR, and its TCRdb copy is limited to in-frame clones, with some not included. The data show about 21,000 clones, with 90% seen just once and roughly 10% held by the top ten.

The TCR sequence derives from a woman younger than 45 with HIV. The J gene is TRBJ2-3, the V gene TRBV30, with D unclear. Here the sequenced sample was unsorted PBMCs, taken approximately 4.4 years before starting antiretroviral therapy. CDR3 in amino acids: CAWSLSSNTDTQYF. The DNA for the CDR3 is TGTGCCTGGAGTCTCTCTAGTAACACAGATACGCAGTATTTT.